One and the same sample provided the 12 T cell receptor beta chains below, sequenced in a study of beta chain features in type 1 diabetes. Antigens for these TCRs are unknown. Study results and limitations: In all four CD4+ subsets, TCRB CDR3 length was significantly, moderately reduced in type 1 diabetes.

As every portion of the isolated RNA was reverse transcribed, the sequencing read expressed TCRB transcripts. Measured with immunoSEQ multiplex PCR; TCRdb has only the in-frame clones, and not every one. The data hold some 700,000 clones, with about an eighth observed a single time. Sequencing was carried out using naive CD4+ T cells from blood. These receptors were obtained from a man in his late teens or twenties with type 1 diabetes.

The table lists this clone with a few counts. The V call is TRBV29-1, the J call TRBJ2-7; TRBD1 agrees at 10 bases. Germline values: CDR1 SQVTM, CDR2 ANQGSEA. Unmatched junction bases numbered 6, after V lost 5 bases and J lost 2 bases. This CDR3 spans 14 amino acids. DNA of the CDR3: TGCAGCGTTCCGGGACAGGGGTTCCCCTACGAGCAGTACTTC. Its translation: CSVPGQGFPYEQYF.

The V and J genes are TRBV7-9 and TRBJ1-4; 7 bases agree with TRBD1. The V gene end was trimmed by 3 bases and the J gene end by 3 bases; junction bases not matched to a gene: 7. CDR1 is SEHNR and CDR2 is FQNEAQ in the germline V gene (reference sequence). CDR3 length: 16 residues. The CDR3 sequence is CASSFAGTGANEKLFF. The DNA of the CDR3 is TGTGCCAGCAGCTTTGCCGGAACAGGGGCTAATGAAAAACTGTTTTTT.

The chain carries TRBV18 and TRBJ1-4; D possibly corresponds to TRBD1 (6 bases). The germline V gene encodes CDR1 KGHSH and CDR2 LQKENI. The germline V and J ends were trimmed by 1 base and 8 bases, with 14 bases remaining between them. This CDR3 comprises 15 residues. The CDR3 DNA is TGTGCCAGCTCACCACTTCGGGGGGCCGGGGAAAAACTGTTTTTT. Translated, it gives CASSPLRGAGEKLFF.

The J gene is TRBJ2-1, the V gene TRBV27; D remains ambiguous. The germline V gene encodes CDR1 MNHEY and CDR2 SMNVEV (reference sequence). Trimming left V 6 bases short and J 8 bases short, with 8 bases between. The CDR3 covers 11 residues. The CDR3 bases are TGTGCCAGCAGCCAGAACGATGAGCAGTTCTTC. Translating gives CASSQNDEQFF.

The V gene is TRBV5-1, the J gene TRBJ2-7, with 9 nucleotides matching TRBD1. The V segment lost 1 base and the J segment 7 bases; nucleotides outside the gene matches: 3. The CDR3 loop spans 13 amino acids. Germline V gives CDR1 SGHRS, CDR2 YFSETQ. As DNA, the CDR3 is TGCGCCAGCAGCTTGACGGACAGGGGTGAGCAGTACTTC. Translated: CASSLTDRGEQYF.

This clone was seen a handful of times. This chain connects TRBV27 to TRBJ2-1, with TRBD1 as a possible D gene (6 bases). The ends were cut back, 3 bases at V and 0 bases at J, with 12 bases in the middle. Germline V gene data show CDR1 as MNHEY and CDR2 as SMNVEV (reference sequence). The CDR3 spans 16 residues. This chain's CDR3 is CASSFIDRSSYNEQFF. DNA for the CDR3: TGTGCCAGCAGTTTCATAGACAGGAGCTCCTACAATGAGCAGTTCTTC.

The V call is TRBV14, the J call TRBJ1-2; D is ambiguous. This CDR3 region has 15 residues. Germline-derived CDR1 and CDR2 are SGHDN and FVKESK. V lost 4 bases and J 6 bases, leaving 18 bases between the germline ends. Here the CDR3 DNA reads TGTGCCAGCAGCCCACTAGCCCGGGCCGCAAATGGCTACACCTTC. Translated, it gives CASSPLARAANGYTF.

The V call is TRBV29-1, the J call TRBJ2-3, with D uncertain. The length of the CDR3 is 13 residues. Trimming took 4 bases from V and 2 from J, leaving 10 bases between them. Germline CDR1 reads SQVTM; CDR2 reads ANQGSEA. This chain's CDR3 is CSVVVGYTDTQYF. The CDR3 nucleotides are TGCAGCGTTGTAGTGGGGTACACAGATACGCAGTATTTT.

This CDR3 reads CASSPEGWGETEAFF. The CDR3, as DNA: TGTGCCAGCAGCCCCGAGGGGTGGGGAGAAACTGAAGCTTTCTTT. The chain joins TRBV5-4 to TRBJ1-1; tentative D call: TRBD1 (5 bases). Trimming removed 4 bases from V and 5 bases from J, with 18 bases in between. The CDR3 contains 15 residues. CDR1 and CDR2 (germline): SGHNT, YYREEE (reference sequence).

The chain uses TRBV10-2 and TRBJ2-7, with D perhaps matching TRBD1 or TRBD2 (5 bases each). The CDR3 extends over 14 amino acids. Trimming left V 5 bases short and J 0 bases short, with 11 bases between. Germline CDR1 WSHSY, CDR2 SAAADI. The CDR3 here is CASSIRGGSYEQYF. CDR3 sequence (DNA): TGCGCCAGCAGTATACGGGGCGGCTCCTACGAGCAGTACTTC.

This chain links TRBV5-1 with TRBJ1-1, with unresolved D. CDR3 size: 14 residues. The germline CDR1 and CDR2 sequences are SGHRS and YFSETQ. Between the trimmed V and J ends, which lost 2 bases and 2 bases, there was a span of 10 bases. The CDR3: CASSLYLTNTEAFF. The CDR3 DNA follows: TGCGCCAGCAGCTTATACCTGACCAACACTGAAGCTTTCTTT.

The chain combines TRBV9 with TRBJ2-3, with D perhaps TRBD1 (6 bases). Germline CDR1 is SGDLS and CDR2 is YYNGEE. The CDR3 covers 15 residues. V dropped 3 bases and J dropped 0 bases, with 11 bases sitting between them. CDR3 in amino acids: CASSALTGSTDTQYF. The CDR3 region has the DNA TGTGCCAGCAGCGCCCTTACAGGGAGCACAGATACGCAGTATTTT.